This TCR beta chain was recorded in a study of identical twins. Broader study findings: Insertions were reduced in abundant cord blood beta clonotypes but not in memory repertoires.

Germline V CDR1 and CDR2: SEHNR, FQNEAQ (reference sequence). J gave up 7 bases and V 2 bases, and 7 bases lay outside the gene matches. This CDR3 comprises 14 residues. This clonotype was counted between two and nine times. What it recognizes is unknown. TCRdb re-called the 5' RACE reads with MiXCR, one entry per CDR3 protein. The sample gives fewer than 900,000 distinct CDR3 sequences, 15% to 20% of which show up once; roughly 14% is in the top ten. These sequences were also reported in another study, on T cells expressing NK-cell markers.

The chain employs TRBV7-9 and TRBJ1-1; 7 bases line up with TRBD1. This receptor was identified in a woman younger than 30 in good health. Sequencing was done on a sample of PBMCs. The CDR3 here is CASSLTGQTVEAFF. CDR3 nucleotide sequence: TGTGCCAGCAGCTTAACGGGACAGACCGTTGAAGCTTTCTTT.